This T cell receptor beta chain was recorded in a study of shared clonotypes between healthy human individuals. Study information: Samples came from a couple of female and a few male donors aged 18 to 49.

Libraries were prepared by immunoSEQ multiplex PCR; TCRdb keeps only in-frame clonotypes and omits some of them. The data contain roughly 1,100,000 clones, more than 60% of them singletons. This CDR3 is built from 16 residues. Germline assignment: CDR1 MRHNA and CDR2 SNTAGT. The junction had 5 bases not matched to a gene; V was cut back by 0 bases and J by 4 bases. This clone was counted at least ten times. Sequenced sample: memory CD4+ T cells sorted from blood. Subset reported: CD45RA-negative fraction. This clonotype was obtained from a man younger than 35 in good health. V usage is TRBV6-4 and J usage is TRBJ2-1; TRBD2 matches at 8 bases. This chain's CDR3 is CASSDSASGSYNEQFF. The CDR3 nucleotides are TGTGCCAGCAGTGACTCAGCTAGCGGGTCATACAATGAGCAGTTCTTC.